These 7 T cell receptor beta chains originate from one sample sequenced in a study of PD-1 blockade in classical Hodgkin lymphoma. Profiled with immunoSEQ multiplex PCR; TCRdb holds only in-frame clones, not every one. Altogether over 10,000 clones are present, around nine tenths being singletons, with the ten largest covering about 0.85%. This sample's time point: cycle 4 day 1 (C4D1), after 6 weeks of nivolumab. Autologous stem cell transplantation was followed by relapse in every patient, and brentuximab vedotin exposure varied. CD4+ T cells were purified from thawed PBMCs by negative selection. Specimen: CD4+ T cells from blood, collected before the fourth cycle of nivolumab. All receptors derive from a human donor with classical Hodgkin lymphoma.

The rearrangement uses TRBV7-8 and TRBJ1-1; D gene uncertain. The CDR3 covers 17 residues. Trimming cost V 1 base and J 7 bases, with 22 bases left between them. The germline CDR1 and CDR2 sequences are SGHVS and FQNEAQ. The CDR3 DNA is TGTGCCAGCAGCTTAGGGCCCTCAAAGCCTTCCCTCCGTGAAGCTTTCTTT. This codes for CASSLGPSKPSLREAFF.

This chain uses TRBV2 with TRBJ2-1, with D tentatively TRBD2 (5 bases). The CDR3 is 14 amino acids. CDR1 SNHLY and CDR2 FYNNEI come from the germline V gene. V lost 7 bases to trimming and J lost 13 bases, with 23 bases between them. The CDR3 sequence is CASKDPRTVASQFF. The CDR3 DNA is TGTGCCAGCAAGGATCCGCGTACGGTAGCGAGCCAGTTCTTC.

V gene TRBV5-1 combines with J gene TRBJ2-1, with D perhaps matching TRBD1 (6 bases). Germline V gene sequence: CDR1 SGHRS, CDR2 YFSETQ. The CDR3 extends over 16 amino acids. Between the trimmed V and J ends, which lost 0 bases and 4 bases, there was a span of 14 bases. This chain's CDR3 is CASSLGTGHSYNEQFF. The CDR3 bases are TGCGCCAGCAGCTTGGGCACGGGACATTCTTACAATGAGCAGTTCTTC.

The V call is TRBV6-6, the J call TRBJ1-1; D perhaps matches TRBD1 (6 bases). Trimming removed 5 bases at V and 5 bases at J, with 15 bases between. This CDR3 contains 14 residues. Per the germline V gene, CDR1 is MNHNY and CDR2 is SVGAGI (reference sequence). CDR3 nucleotides: TGTGCCAGCAGTCCCAGGGGACGGTCGACTGAAGCTTTCTTT. This codes for CASSPRGRSTEAFF.

The chain combines TRBV20-1 with TRBJ2-7; unclear D gene. V was clipped by 7 bases and J by 6 bases, with 13 bases between them. This CDR3 has 11 amino acids. Germline values: CDR1 DFQATT, CDR2 SNEGSKA (reference sequence). Here the CDR3 reads CSGARQPEQYF. The CDR3 nucleotides are TGCAGTGGCGCAAGGCAACCCGAGCAGTACTTC.

This clone was counted a few times. V is TRBV25-1 and J is TRBJ2-7, with D perhaps matching TRBD1 or TRBD2 (5 bases each). From germline, CDR1 is MGHDK and CDR2 SYGVNS. The CDR3 is 14 residues long. Deletions cut 6 bases from V and 7 bases from J, with 19 bases between. The CDR3, as DNA: TGTGCCAGCAGCACCGGGACCCGCCTAGGGGAGCAGTACTTC. As protein: CASSTGTRLGEQYF.

The CDR3 protein is CASGGGSLRENEQYF. CDR3 nucleotide sequence: TGTGCCAGCGGCGGGGGTTCCTTGCGCGAGAACGAGCAGTACTTC. The chain is built from TRBV11-2 and TRBJ2-7, with TRBD2 matching 7 bases. The CDR3 totals 15 residues. V dropped 8 bases and J dropped 5; count of bases not matched to a gene: 15. Germline V gives CDR1 SGHAT, CDR2 FQNNGV.